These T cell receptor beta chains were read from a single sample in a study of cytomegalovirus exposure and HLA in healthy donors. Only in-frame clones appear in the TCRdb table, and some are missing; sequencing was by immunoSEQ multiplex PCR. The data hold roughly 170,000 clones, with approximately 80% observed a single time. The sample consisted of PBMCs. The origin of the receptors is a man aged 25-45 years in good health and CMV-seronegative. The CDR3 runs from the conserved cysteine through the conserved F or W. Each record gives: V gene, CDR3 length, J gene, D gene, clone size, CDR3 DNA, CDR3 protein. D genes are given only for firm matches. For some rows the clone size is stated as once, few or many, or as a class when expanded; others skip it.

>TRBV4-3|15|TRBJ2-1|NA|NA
TGCGCCAGCAGCCAGGGCCACTTCTCATACAATGAGCAGTTCTTC
CASSQGHFSYNEQFF
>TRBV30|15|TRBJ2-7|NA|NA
TGTGCCTGGAGTACCGCCACGGGTGTGTGGTACGAGCAGTACTTC
CAWSTATGVWYEQYF
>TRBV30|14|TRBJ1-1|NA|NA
TGTGCCTGGAGTGTCTTACGGGATGACACTGAAGCTTTCTTT
CAWSVLRDDTEAFF
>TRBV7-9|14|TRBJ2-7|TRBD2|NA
TGTGCCAGCAGCTTTGTAGCGGGGGGCCGCGAGCAGTACTTC
CASSFVAGGREQYF
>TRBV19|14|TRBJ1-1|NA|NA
TGTGCCAGTTTCTTGTCGGGGGTGAACACTGAAGCTTTCTTT
CASFLSGVNTEAFF
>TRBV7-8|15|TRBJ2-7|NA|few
TGTGCCAGCAGCTTAGATGGGACTCCTAGACCCGAGCAGTACTTC
CASSLDGTPRPEQYF
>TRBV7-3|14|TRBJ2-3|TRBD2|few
TGTGCCAGCAGCACGGGACTAGTTACAGATACGCAGTATTTT
CASSTGLVTDTQYF
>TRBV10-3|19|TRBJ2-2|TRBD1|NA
TGTGCCACCCGAGGCGGACCGGGACAGGGTGTCGCGAACACCGGGGAGCTGTTTTTT
CATRGGPGQGVANTGELFF
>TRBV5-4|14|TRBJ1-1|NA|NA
TGTGCCAGCAGCTTGACACTACCAGGGACTGAAGCTTTCTTT
CASSLTLPGTEAFF
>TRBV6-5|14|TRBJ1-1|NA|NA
TGTGCCAGCAGTTACTCGGAGGGGAACACTGAAGCTTTCTTT
CASSYSEGNTEAFF
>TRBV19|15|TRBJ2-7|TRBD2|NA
TGTGCCAGTAGATCTCCTAATAGCGGGGGTTACGAGCAGTACTTC
CASRSPNSGGYEQYF
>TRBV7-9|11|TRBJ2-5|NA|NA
TGTGCCAGCAGCTTACTTGAGACCCAGTACTTC
CASSLLETQYF
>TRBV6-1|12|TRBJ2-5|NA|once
TGTGCCAGCGGCCCCATACAAGAGACCCAGTACTTC
CASGPIQETQYF
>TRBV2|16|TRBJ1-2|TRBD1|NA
TGTGCCAGCAGTGAAGGGTTGGACAGGGGGCTTTATGGCTACACCTTC
CASSEGLDRGLYGYTF
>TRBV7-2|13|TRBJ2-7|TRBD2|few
TGTGCCAGCAGACTAGCGGGAGGGTACGAGCAGTACTTC
CASRLAGGYEQYF
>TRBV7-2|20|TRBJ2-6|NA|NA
TGTGCCAGCAGCTTAGCCCGACCTTTACAGATCCCTTCTGGGGCCAACGTCCTGACTTTC
CASSLARPLQIPSGANVLTF
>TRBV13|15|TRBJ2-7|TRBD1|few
TGTGCCAGCAGCCGAACGGGACAGGGGGCCCTCGAGCAGTACTTC
CASSRTGQGALEQYF
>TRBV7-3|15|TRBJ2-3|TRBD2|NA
TGTGCCAGCAGCTTAGGTAGCGGGACCGTAGATACGCAGTATTTT
CASSLGSGTVDTQYF
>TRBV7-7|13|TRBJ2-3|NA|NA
TGTGCTAGCTCCCCAACCGGGGTCGATACGCAGTATTTT
CASSPTGVDTQYF
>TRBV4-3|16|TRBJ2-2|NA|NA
TGCGCCAGCAGCCAAGATAGCGGACTCAGCACCGGGGAGCTGTTTTTT
CASSQDSGLSTGELFF
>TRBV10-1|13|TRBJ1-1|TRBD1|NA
TGCGCCAGCAGACCCGACAGGGAGACTGAAGCTTTCTTT
CASRPDRETEAFF
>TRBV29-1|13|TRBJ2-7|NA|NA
TGCAGCGTTGAAAGCGGTTCCTCCTACGAGCAGTACTTC
CSVESGSSYEQYF
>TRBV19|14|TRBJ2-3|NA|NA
TGTGCCAGTAGTCTCCGGGACATTGGGGATACGCAGTATTTT
CASSLRDIGDTQYF
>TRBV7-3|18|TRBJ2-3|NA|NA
TGTGCCAGCAGCTCCAAGGTGGGGGCGAAGGCTAGCACAGATACGCAGTATTTT
CASSSKVGAKASTDTQYF
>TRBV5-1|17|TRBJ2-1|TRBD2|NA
TGCGCCAGCAGCTCATTACCGACTAGCGGGAGTCACAATGAGCAGTTCTTC
CASSSLPTSGSHNEQFF
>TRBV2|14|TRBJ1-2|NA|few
TGTGCCCGGGGGGGGCCGTCCGGAGACTATGGCTACACCTTC
CARGGPSGDYGYTF
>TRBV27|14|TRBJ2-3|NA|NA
TGTGCCAGCAGTTTAGGGGGGTATATGGATACGCAGTATTTT
CASSLGGYMDTQYF
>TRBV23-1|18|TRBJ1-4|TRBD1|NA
TGCGCCAGCAGTCAATACCCGGGACAGGGGGCCCTAAATGAAAAACTGTTTTTT
CASSQYPGQGALNEKLFF
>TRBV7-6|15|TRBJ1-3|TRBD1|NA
TGTGCCAGCAGCTATGGACAGGGGGCTGGGAACACCATATATTTT
CASSYGQGAGNTIYF
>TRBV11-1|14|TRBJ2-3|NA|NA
TGTGCCAGCAGCACCCGACAGGTCACAGATACGCAGTATTTT
CASSTRQVTDTQYF
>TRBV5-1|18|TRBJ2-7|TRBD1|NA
TGCGCCAGCAGCAGCCGGGACAGGGTGACCTCGTTTTCCTACGAGCAGTACTTC
CASSSRDRVTSFSYEQYF
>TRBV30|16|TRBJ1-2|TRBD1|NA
TGTGCCTGGAGTACTCCCGGGACAGGGGACCGCTATGGCTACACCTTC
CAWSTPGTGDRYGYTF
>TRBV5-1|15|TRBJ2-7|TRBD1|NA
TGCGCCAGCAGCCAGGGGACAGTTCCTTCCTACGAGCAGTACTTC
CASSQGTVPSYEQYF
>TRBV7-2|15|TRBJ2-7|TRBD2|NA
TGTGCCAGCAGCTTAAGTAGCGGGGGGGGGTACGAGCAGTACTTC
CASSLSSGGGYEQYF
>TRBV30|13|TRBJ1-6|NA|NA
TGTGCCTGGAGAAACAGGGAAGGATCACCCCTCCACTTT
CAWRNREGSPLHF
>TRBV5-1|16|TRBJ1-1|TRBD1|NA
TGCGCCAGCAGCTTGAAATATTCAGGGGGCAACACTGAAGCTTTCTTT
CASSLKYSGGNTEAFF
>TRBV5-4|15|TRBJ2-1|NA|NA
TGTGCCAGCAGACGGGAGAGAGGGACCTACAATGAGCAGTTCTTC
CASRRERGTYNEQFF
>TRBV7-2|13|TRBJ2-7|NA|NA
TGTGCCAGCAGCTTAGGCAGGACCTACGAGCAGTACTTC
CASSLGRTYEQYF
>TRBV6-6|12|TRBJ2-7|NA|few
TGTGCCAGCAGCCTCCCGCTGGCCGAGCAGTACTTC
CASSLPLAEQYF
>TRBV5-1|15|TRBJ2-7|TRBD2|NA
TGCGCCAGCAGCAGACTAGCGGGAGTGGAGTACGAGCAGTACTTC
CASSRLAGVEYEQYF
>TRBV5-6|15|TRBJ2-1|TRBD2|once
TGTGCCAGCAGCTGGGGACTAGTGGGAGGAAATGAGCAGTTCTTC
CASSWGLVGGNEQFF
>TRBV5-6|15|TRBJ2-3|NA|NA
TGTGCCAGCAGCTTGGATCGCGGCCTCACAGATACGCAGTATTTT
CASSLDRGLTDTQYF
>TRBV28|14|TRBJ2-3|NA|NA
TGTGCCAGCAGTTTAGACTCGAGCACAGATACGCAGTATTTT
CASSLDSSTDTQYF
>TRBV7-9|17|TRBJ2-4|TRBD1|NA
TGTGCCAGCAGCTTAGCGTTGGACAGGGGAGCCAAAAACATTCAGTACTTC
CASSLALDRGAKNIQYF
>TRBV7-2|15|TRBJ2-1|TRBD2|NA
TGTGCCAGCAGCCCCATGGGACTAGGCTACAATGAGCAGTTCTTC
CASSPMGLGYNEQFF
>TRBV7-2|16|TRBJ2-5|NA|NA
TGTGCCAGCAGCTTATTAGGCGCGACAGCAGGGGAGACCCAGTACTTC
CASSLLGATAGETQYF
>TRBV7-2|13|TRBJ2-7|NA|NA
TGTGCCAGCAGTTTACATGGCACCTACGAGCAGTACTTC
CASSLHGTYEQYF
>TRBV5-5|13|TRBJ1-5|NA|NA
TGTGCCAGCAGCGTCCAGGGTAATCAGCCCCAGCATTTT
CASSVQGNQPQHF
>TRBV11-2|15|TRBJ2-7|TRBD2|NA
TGTGCCAGCAGCCCGGGACTAGCGGTACACTACGAGCAGTACTTC
CASSPGLAVHYEQYF
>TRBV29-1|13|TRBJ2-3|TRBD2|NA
TGCAGCGTTGATGCGGGGGTGGGAGATACGCAGTATTTT
CSVDAGVGDTQYF
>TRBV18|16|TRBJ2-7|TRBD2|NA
TGTGCCAGCTCACCACCCGGCGGGGGGAGCTCCTACGAGCAGTACTTC
CASSPPGGGSSYEQYF
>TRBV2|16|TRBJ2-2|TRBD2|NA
TGTGCCAGCAGTGGTAGCGGGGGAGGAGGTACCGGGGAGCTGTTTTTT
CASSGSGGGGTGELFF
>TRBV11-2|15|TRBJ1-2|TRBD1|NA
TGTGCCAGCAGCTCCCGAAGGACAGGTAGTTATGGCTACACCTTC
CASSSRRTGSYGYTF
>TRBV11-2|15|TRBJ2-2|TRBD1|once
TGTGCCAGCAGCTCTCGGACAGGGGGGACCGGGGAGCTGTTTTTT
CASSSRTGGTGELFF
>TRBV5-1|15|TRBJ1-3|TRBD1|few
TGCGCCAGCAGCCAAACCACAGGGGCTGGAAACACCATATATTTT
CASSQTTGAGNTIYF
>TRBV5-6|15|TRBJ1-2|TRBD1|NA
TGTGCCAGCAGCCCCGGGACAGGCTTTGTCTATGGCTACACCTTC
CASSPGTGFVYGYTF
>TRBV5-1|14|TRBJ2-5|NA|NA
TGCGCCAGCAGCTTGCACAGTGACCCAGAGACCCAGTACTTC
CASSLHSDPETQYF
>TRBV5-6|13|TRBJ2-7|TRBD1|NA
TGTGCCAGCAGCTCGGGGACAGGGCGCGAGCAGTACTTC
CASSSGTGREQYF
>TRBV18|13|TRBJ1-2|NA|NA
TGTGCCAGCTCCCCCGGGAGTTTGACTGGCTACACCTTC
CASSPGSLTGYTF
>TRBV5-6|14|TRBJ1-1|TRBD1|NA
TGTGCCAGCAGCGTACAGGGGGCAATCACTGAAGCTTTCTTT
CASSVQGAITEAFF